These 20 T cell receptor beta chains share one sample of origin, sequenced in a study of T cell repertoires in cytomegalovirus infection. TCRdb analysed the reads with MiXCR anew, one entry per CDR3 protein. The sample contains hundreds of thousands of distinct CDR3 sequences, about 33% of which appear only once. For these receptors, no antigen is known. The sample consisted of cultured PBMCs, taken from culture after CMV antigen stimulation. The source of these receptors is a human donor in good health (CMV status not recorded). Some clones in this sample may be carry-over from other donors' samples.

CDR3 in DNA: TGTGCCAGCAGTTCACACAAAGGGGGGCAAGAGACCCAGTACTTC. Translated, it gives CASSSHKGGQETQYF. The chain has TRBV27 and TRBJ2-5; TRBD1 or TRBD2 may be the D gene (6 bases each). V lost 4 bases and J lost 2, with 14 bases in between. The CDR3 loop spans 15 amino acids. Germline CDR1 is MNHEY and CDR2 is SMNVEV (reference sequence).

The chain uses TRBV20-1 and TRBJ1-1; D call uncertain. Germline CDR1 DFQATT, CDR2 SNEGSKA (reference sequence). V gave up 0 bases and J gave up 3 bases, with 8 bases separating them. CDR3 length: 13 amino acids. DNA of the CDR3: TGCAGTGCTAGAGAGATGGTCGACACTGAAGCTTTCTTT. This sequence encodes CSAREMVDTEAFF.

The V gene is TRBV12-3 or TRBV12-4, the J gene TRBJ1-2, with D possibly TRBD1 on 6 matching bases. With 5 bases removed from V and 5 bases from J, the gap between germline ends came to 12 bases. This CDR3 contains 13 residues. The CDR3 DNA reads TGTGCCAGCAGTCCCCAGGGGCTGTATGGCTACACCTTC. It is translated as CASSPQGLYGYTF.

This chain joins TRBV12-3 or TRBV12-4 and TRBJ2-2, with D maybe TRBD2 (6 bases). This CDR3 region has 15 residues. V gave up 3 bases and J gave up 8 bases, with 16 bases separating them. The CDR3 spells CASSFGPPGRGELFF. CDR3 coding DNA: TGTGCCAGCAGTTTCGGACCGCCTGGGAGGGGGGAGCTGTTTTTT.

V and J are TRBV7-6 and TRBJ2-3; the D gene could be TRBD1 or TRBD2 (5 bases each). This CDR3 spans 14 amino acids. Germline values: CDR1 SGHVS, CDR2 FNYEAQ. V shed 5 bases and J shed 5 bases, with 14 bases lying between them. The CDR3 is CASSGTQKGDTQYF. The CDR3 coding sequence is TGTGCCAGCAGCGGGACCCAAAAGGGAGATACGCAGTATTTT. Full variable domain (rest looked up from reference TRBV7-6 and TRBJ2-3): GAGVSQSPRYKVTKRGQDVALRCDPISGHVSLYWYRQALGQGPEFLTYFNYEAQQDKSGLPNDRFSAERPEGSISTLTIQRTEQRDSAMYRCASSGTQKGDTQYFGPGTRLTVL.

CDR3 protein: CASSADPTGRPNYGYTF. CDR3 DNA: TGTGCCAGCAGCGCGGATCCGACAGGGCGACCTAACTATGGCTACACCTTC. This sequence joins TRBV9 and TRBJ1-2, with 7 bases fitting TRBD1. V dropped 3 bases and J dropped 0; count of bases not matched to a gene: 11. CDR3 length: 17 amino acids. Germline CDR1 and CDR2: SGDLS and YYNGEE.

V gene TRBV2 combines with J gene TRBJ1-4; no reliable D call. Trimming pared 3 bases from V and 7 bases from J, leaving 12 bases between. The germline CDR1 and CDR2 sequences are SNHLY and FYNNEI. The length of the CDR3 is 14 residues. The CDR3 sequence is CASSDWGVGEKLFF. The CDR3 bases are TGTGCCAGCAGTGACTGGGGAGTCGGTGAAAAACTGTTTTTT.

This clonotype was detected only a few times. V gene TRBV2 combines with J gene TRBJ1-4; D is perhaps TRBD1 (5 bases). Germline CDR1 reads SNHLY; CDR2 reads FYNNEI. V lost 5 bases to trimming and J lost 0 bases, with 10 bases between them. CDR3 size: 15 residues. CDR3 protein: CASSRDSATNEKLFF. The CDR3 DNA follows: TGTGCCAGCAGTCGCGACAGCGCAACTAATGAAAAACTGTTTTTT.

This clonotype was observed a few times. This chain connects TRBV7-8 to TRBJ1-1, with 9 nucleotides matching TRBD1. The CDR3 spans 13 residues. V lost 4 bases to trimming and J lost 4 bases; unmatched junction nucleotides: 1. Per the germline V gene, CDR1 is SGHVS and CDR2 is FQNEAQ. CDR3 DNA sequence: TGTGCCAGCAGCTACAGGGGGCTCACTGAAGCTTTCTTT. Amino acid sequence: CASSYRGLTEAFF.

There are many counts of this clonotype. V gene TRBV6-1 combines with J gene TRBJ2-6, with 9 bases matching TRBD2. V gave up 6 bases and J gave up 0 bases; unmatched junction bases: 6. Germline CDR1 reads MNHNS; CDR2 reads SASEGT. CDR3 length: 17 amino acids. The CDR3 here is CASSLAGRHSGANVLTF. In DNA form, the CDR3 reads TGTGCCAGCAGCCTAGCGGGACGGCACTCTGGGGCCAACGTCCTGACTTTC.

About this clonotype: The junction departs from the called germline gene at one end, perhaps through a read error. J is TRBJ2-2 and V is TRBV7-7; TRBD2 might be the D (7 bases). This CDR3 is built from 15 residues. Germline V gene data show CDR1 as SSHAT and CDR2 as FNYEAQ (reference sequence). CDR3 sequence (DNA): TGTGCTAGCAGCTTCGGGGGGCAGGGCACCGGGGAGCTGTTTTTT. Its translation: CASSFGGQGTGELFF.

The chain couples TRBV12-3 or TRBV12-4 to TRBJ1-1, with 7 bases lining up with TRBD1. The CDR3 loop spans 15 amino acids. V trimming: 7 bases; J trimming: 0 bases; junction bases outside the gene matches: 8. CDR3 sequence (DNA): TGTGCCAGCACAATACAGGGGACTATGAACACTGAAGCTTTCTTT. Its translation is CASTIQGTMNTEAFF.

This rearrangement joins TRBV28 to TRBJ2-5, with no clear D. The CDR3 is made up of 12 amino acids. Germline values: CDR1 MDHEN, CDR2 SYDVKM. V was pared by 4 bases and J by 6 bases, with 9 bases between. The CDR3, as DNA: TGTGCCAGCAGTTCCACCCGAAAGACCCAGTACTTC. Its translation: CASSSTRKTQYF. Full variable domain (rest looked up from reference TRBV28 and TRBJ2-5): DVKVTQSSRYLVKRTGEKVFLECVQDMDHENMFWYRQDPGLGLRLIYFSYDVKMKEKGDIPEGYSVSREKKERFSLILESASTNQTSMYLCASSSTRKTQYFGPGTRLLVL.

The rearrangement links TRBV4-1 to TRBJ2-1; D unclear. The CDR3 extends over 15 amino acids. Germline V lookup: CDR1 MGHRA, CDR2 YSYEKL. Trimming removed 0 bases from V and 9 bases from J, with 15 bases in between. The CDR3 DNA sequence: TGCGCCAGCAGCCAAGACTATGGATTGGGAATTGAGCAGTTCTTC. This sequence encodes CASSQDYGLGIEQFF.

CDR3 amino acids: CASSSPLYNEQFF. In nucleotides, the CDR3 is TGTGCCAGCAGCTCTCCTCTGTACAATGAGCAGTTCTTC. This sequence joins TRBV7-3 and TRBJ2-1, with D uncertain. The CDR3 totals 13 residues. Germline values: CDR1 SGHTA, CDR2 FQGTGA. Deletions cut 4 bases from V and 4 bases from J, with 8 bases between.

This chain uses TRBV7-3 with TRBJ2-1, with unresolved D. The germline V gene encodes CDR1 SGHTA and CDR2 FQGTGA. The CDR3 runs 14 residues. V lost 4 bases and J lost 3, with 10 bases in between. The CDR3 region has the DNA TGTGCCAGCAGCTCATTCGTTAACTACAATGAGCAGTTCTTC. Amino acids: CASSSFVNYNEQFF.

This clonotype has a single count. The chain links TRBV7-9 to TRBJ2-7, with a weak D call TRBD1 (6 bases). This CDR3 is built from 12 residues. The V gene's germline CDR1 is SEHNR and CDR2 FQNEAQ (reference sequence). Trimming removed 5 bases at V and 5 bases at J, with 10 bases between. The CDR3 DNA reads TGTGCCAGCAGCCCAACAGGGAACGAGCAGTACTTC. This translates into CASSPTGNEQYF.

This sequence joins TRBV19 and TRBJ1-5, with TRBD1 identical over 9 bases. CDR3 length: 16 amino acids. V lost 4 bases, J lost 6 bases, and 10 bases stayed unmatched. Germline V gives CDR1 LNHDA, CDR2 SQIVND (reference sequence). The CDR3 here is CASSTPGQGFVQPQHF. The CDR3 bases are TGTGCCAGTAGTACCCCGGGACAGGGATTTGTTCAGCCCCAGCATTTT.

This clonotype was seen only a few times. V and J are TRBV28 and TRBJ2-7; the match to TRBD2 covers 9 bases. The germline gives CDR1 MDHEN, CDR2 SYDVKM. The CDR3 loop spans 15 amino acids. V shed 3 bases and J 6 bases; nucleotides not matched to a gene: 9. The CDR3 loop reads CASSFAAGGPVEQYF. The CDR3 DNA follows: TGTGCCAGCAGTTTTGCGGCGGGAGGGCCGGTCGAGCAGTACTTC.

Turning to this clonotype: A read error may be the cause here, since a much bigger clone is one base away. This rearrangement joins TRBV19 to TRBJ2-1; TRBD2 is a possible D gene (5 bases). There are 11 residues in the CDR3. Germline assignment: CDR1 LNHDA and CDR2 SQIVND (reference sequence). V lost 6 bases and J 14 bases, leaving 14 bases between the germline ends. The CDR3 loop reads CASRAREIKFF. In nucleotides, the CDR3 is TGTGCCAGTAGGGCAAGGGAGATCAAGTTCTTC. Variable domain in full (rest from reference TRBV19 and TRBJ2-1): DGGITQSPKYLFRKEGQNVTLSCEQNLNHDAMYWYRQDPGQGLRLIYYSQIVNDFQKGDIAEGYSVSREKKESFPLTVTSAQKNPTAFYLCASRAREIKFFGPGTRLTVL.